These T cell receptor beta chains were read from a single sample in a study of blood T cell repertoires in COVID-19. Assay used: immunoSEQ multiplex PCR; TCRdb lists only in-frame clones, some missing. Found here are tens of thousands of clones, approximately 91% of them singletons; the top ten hold roughly an eighth. The specimen was peripheral blood. These receptor sequences come from a woman in her fifties or sixties with active COVID-19. Both conserved end residues are part of each CDR3.

v_call cdr3_aa
TRBV4-2 CASSQERGGGETQYF
TRBV6-5 CASSWRTGLANEKLFF
TRBV6-5 CASSYSRVGTEAFF
TRBV7-6 CASGQEGTGVNTGELFF
TRBV30 CACSQGVEGPLSGAFF
TRBV7-3 CASSLSSGTSGYTQYF
TRBV6-5 CASSKNRDRGHGYTF
TRBV12-3/TRBV12-4 CASSTRLYGYTF
TRBV6-6 CASSRLNLEQYF
TRBV29-1 CSVGWDITRPPTDTQYF
TRBV6-2/TRBV6-3 CASTPGGLHNEQFF
TRBV4-3 CASSQNRGAGNTIYF
TRBV5-1 CASSLELQGAGGYTF
TRBV27 CASSLGGLKTQYF
TRBV4-1 CASSQVPPGLADHNEQFF
TRBV5-1 CASSSGTSGTQETQYF
TRBV28 CASSSTGVNEKLFF
TRBV6-6 CASSPLKSTGGTDTQYF
TRBV3-1/TRBV3-2 CASSNWARIEKLFF
TRBV4-3 CASSQGLLAGGLGKETQYF
TRBV20-1 CSAPTGYEQYF
TRBV6-6 CASSYSRLAGDEQYF
TRBV9 CASSVEEQGWNEQYF
TRBV3-1/TRBV3-2 CASSQVSTTRNTEAFF
TRBV5-1 CASSLVSGVNTEAFF
TRBV25-1 CASRGDFFHPNEQFF
TRBV9 CASSVSSYNSPLHF
TRBV14 CASSHLQPRDEQFF
TRBV7-6 CASSSGTGRYEQYF
TRBV5-5 CASSYGTGAGRELFF
TRBV4-1 CASSQSGDRGLTNEKLFF
TRBV10-3 CAISTATGERGYTF
TRBV7-8 CASSTETSGGAYEQYF